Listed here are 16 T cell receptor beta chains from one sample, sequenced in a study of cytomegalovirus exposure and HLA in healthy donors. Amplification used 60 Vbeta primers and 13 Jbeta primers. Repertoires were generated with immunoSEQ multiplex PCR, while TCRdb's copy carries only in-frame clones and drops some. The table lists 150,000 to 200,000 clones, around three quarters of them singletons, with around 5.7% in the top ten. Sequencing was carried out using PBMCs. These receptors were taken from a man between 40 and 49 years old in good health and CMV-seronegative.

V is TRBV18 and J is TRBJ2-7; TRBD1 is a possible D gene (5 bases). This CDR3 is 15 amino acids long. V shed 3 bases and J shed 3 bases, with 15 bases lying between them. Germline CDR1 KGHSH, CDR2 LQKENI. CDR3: CASSPSRVRSYEQYF. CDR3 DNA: TGTGCCAGCTCACCTTCCAGGGTTAGGAGCTACGAGCAGTACTTC.

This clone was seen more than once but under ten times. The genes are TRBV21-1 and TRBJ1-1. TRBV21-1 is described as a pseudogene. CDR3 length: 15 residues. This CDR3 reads CASSKAPGRRTEAFF. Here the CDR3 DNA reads TGTGCCAGCAGCAAAGCGCCGGGCAGGAGGACTGAAGCTTTCTTT.

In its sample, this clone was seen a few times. CDR3 DNA: TGCAGCGTGAGACAGGGAATTCGGTCCTACGAGCAGTACTTC. Translating it yields CSVRQGIRSYEQYF. The chain couples TRBV29-1 to TRBJ2-7; 7 bases map to TRBD1. Germline lookup yields CDR1 SQVTM and CDR2 ANQGSEA. The CDR3 is 14 residues long. Germline trimming cut 6 bases from V and 1 base from J; bases unmatched to any gene: 9.

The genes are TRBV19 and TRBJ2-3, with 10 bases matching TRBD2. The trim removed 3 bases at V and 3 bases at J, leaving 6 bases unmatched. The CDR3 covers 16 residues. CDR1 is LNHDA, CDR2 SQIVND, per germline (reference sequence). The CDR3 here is CASSIRSGGATDTQYF. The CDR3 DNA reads TGTGCCAGTAGTATTCGAAGCGGGGGGGCTACAGATACGCAGTATTTT.

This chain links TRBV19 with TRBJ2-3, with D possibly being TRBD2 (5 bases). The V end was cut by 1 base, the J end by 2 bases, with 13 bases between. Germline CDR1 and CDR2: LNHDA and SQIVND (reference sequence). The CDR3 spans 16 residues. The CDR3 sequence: CASSIVGELDTDTQYF. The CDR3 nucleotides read TGTGCCAGTAGTATAGTTGGGGAGTTGGACACAGATACGCAGTATTTT. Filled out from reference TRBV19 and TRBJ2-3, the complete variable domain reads DGGITQSPKYLFRKEGQNVTLSCEQNLNHDAMYWYRQDPGQGLRLIYYSQIVNDFQKGDIAEGYSVSREKKESFPLTVTSAQKNPTAFYLCASSIVGELDTDTQYFGPGTRLTVL.

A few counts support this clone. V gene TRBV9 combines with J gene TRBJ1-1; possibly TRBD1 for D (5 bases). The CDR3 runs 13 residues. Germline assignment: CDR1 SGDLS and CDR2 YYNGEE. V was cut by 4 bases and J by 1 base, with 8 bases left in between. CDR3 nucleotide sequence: TGTGCCAGCAGCATTGACAGGAACACTGAAGCTTTCTTT. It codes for CASSIDRNTEAFF.

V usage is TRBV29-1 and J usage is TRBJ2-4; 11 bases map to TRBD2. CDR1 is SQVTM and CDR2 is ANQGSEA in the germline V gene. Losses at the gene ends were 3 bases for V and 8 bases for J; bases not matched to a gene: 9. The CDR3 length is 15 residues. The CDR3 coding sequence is TGCAGCGTTGATATAGCGGGAGGGCCTTCGTACATTCAGTACTTC. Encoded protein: CSVDIAGGPSYIQYF.

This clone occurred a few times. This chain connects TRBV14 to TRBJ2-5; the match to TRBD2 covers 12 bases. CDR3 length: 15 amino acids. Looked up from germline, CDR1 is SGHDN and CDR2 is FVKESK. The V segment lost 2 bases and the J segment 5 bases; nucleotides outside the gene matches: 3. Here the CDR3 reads CASSQRLAGVETQYF. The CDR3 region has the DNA TGTGCCAGCAGCCAAAGACTAGCGGGAGTGGAGACCCAGTACTTC.

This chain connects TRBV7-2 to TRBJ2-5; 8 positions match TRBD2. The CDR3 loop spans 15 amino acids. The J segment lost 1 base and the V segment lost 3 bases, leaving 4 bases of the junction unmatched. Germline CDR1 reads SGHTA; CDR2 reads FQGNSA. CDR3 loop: CASSFAGLVQETQYF. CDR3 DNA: TGTGCCAGCAGCTTCGCGGGACTAGTCCAAGAGACCCAGTACTTC.

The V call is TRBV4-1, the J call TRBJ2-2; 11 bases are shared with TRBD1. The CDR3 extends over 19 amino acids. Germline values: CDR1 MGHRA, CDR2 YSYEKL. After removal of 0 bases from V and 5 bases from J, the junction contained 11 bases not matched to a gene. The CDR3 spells CASSQEGQGAVGETGELFF. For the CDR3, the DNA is TGCGCCAGCAGCCAAGAAGGACAGGGGGCGGTGGGGGAGACCGGGGAGCTGTTTTTT.

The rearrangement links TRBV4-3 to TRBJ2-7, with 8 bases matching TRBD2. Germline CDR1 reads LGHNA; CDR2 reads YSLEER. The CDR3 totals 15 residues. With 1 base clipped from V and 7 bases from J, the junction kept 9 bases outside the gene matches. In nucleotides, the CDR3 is TGCGCCAGCAGCCAAGCGGTCGGGGGGGTTTGGGAGCAGTACTTC. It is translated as CASSQAVGGVWEQYF.

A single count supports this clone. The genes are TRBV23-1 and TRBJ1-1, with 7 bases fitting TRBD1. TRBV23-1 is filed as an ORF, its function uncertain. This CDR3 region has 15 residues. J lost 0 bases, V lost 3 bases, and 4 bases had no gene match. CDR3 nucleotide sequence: TGCGCCAGCAGTCAGTTCAGGGGGATGAACACTGAAGCTTTCTTT. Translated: CASSQFRGMNTEAFF.

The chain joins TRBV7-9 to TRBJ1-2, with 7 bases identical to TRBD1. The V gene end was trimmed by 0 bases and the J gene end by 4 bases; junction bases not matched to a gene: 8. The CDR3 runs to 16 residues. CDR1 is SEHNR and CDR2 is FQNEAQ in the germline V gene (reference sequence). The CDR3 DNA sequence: TGTGCCAGCAGCTTAGCGCACGGGACAGACTTCTATGGCTACACCTTC. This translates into CASSLAHGTDFYGYTF.

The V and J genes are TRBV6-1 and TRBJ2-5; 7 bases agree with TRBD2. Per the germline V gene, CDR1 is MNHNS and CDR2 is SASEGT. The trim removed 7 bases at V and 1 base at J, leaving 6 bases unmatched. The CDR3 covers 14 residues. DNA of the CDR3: TGTGCCAGCAAGGCTAGCGGAATCCAAGAGACCCAGTACTTC. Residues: CASKASGIQETQYF.

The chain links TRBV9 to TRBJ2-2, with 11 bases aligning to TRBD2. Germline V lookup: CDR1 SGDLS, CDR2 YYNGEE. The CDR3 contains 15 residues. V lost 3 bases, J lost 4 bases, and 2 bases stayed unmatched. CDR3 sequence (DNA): TGTGCCAGCAGCGCCGGGACTAGCGGCACCGGGGAGCTGTTTTTT. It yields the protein CASSAGTSGTGELFF.

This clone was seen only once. CDR3 sequence: CASTYPPLHF. For the CDR3, the DNA is TGTGCCAGCACCTACCCACCCCTCCACTTT. V gene TRBV21-1 combines with J gene TRBJ1-6. TRBV21-1 is designated a pseudogene. This CDR3 contains 10 residues.